Listed below are T cell receptor beta chains from one sample, sequenced in a study of Ad26.COV2.S vaccination and SARS-CoV-2 variants. Here immunoSEQ multiplex PCR was the method, and the copy in TCRdb shows in-frame clones only, minus some. The top ten hold 3% to 4% of the sample, which has around 370,000 clones, about 88% seen once. Sample: peripheral blood, taken in a trial of Ad26.COV2.S vaccine versus placebo. These receptors were taken from a person between 18 and 60 years old who received the Ad26.COV2.S COVID-19 vaccine or a placebo. CDR3s include the opening cysteine and the closing phenylalanine or tryptophan. D genes are given only for firm matches. Not every row has a clone size; where given, it reads once, few, many or a size class.

once	TRBV3-1/TRBV3-2	-	TRBJ2-7	TGTGCCAGCAGCCAAGATAAGGGCAGGGAAGGTCGGTACTTC	CASSQDKGREGRYF
-	TRBV9	-	TRBJ1-4	TGTGCCAGCAGCGCGGGAGGAGAAAAACTGTTTTTT	CASSAGGEKLFF
once	TRBV5-8	-	TRBJ2-7	TGTGCCAGCAGCCCGAAAAGGACTCGGGCTGTAAGGGAGCAGTACTTC	CASSPKRTRAVREQYF
-	TRBV3-1/TRBV3-2	-	TRBJ2-2	TGTGCCAGCAGCCAAGGGGGCCCCGGGGAGCTGTTTTTT	CASSQGGPGELFF
-	TRBV15	-	TRBJ2-7	TGTGCCACCAGTCCAGGGTATGGCTTGTCCTACGAGCAGTACTTC	CATSPGYGLSYEQYF
-	TRBV10-3	-	TRBJ2-1	TGTGCCATCAGCGCCTCGGGGCCGGAGCAGTTCTTC	CAISASGPEQFF
-	TRBV7-2	-	TRBJ2-3	TGTGCCAGCAGCTCTGGTTGGTCAGGGGGGGATACGCAGTATTTT	CASSSGWSGGDTQYF
-	TRBV30	TRBD1	TRBJ2-7	TGTGCCCCCAGAGGGGGGGACAGGGTATCCTACGAGCAGTACTTC	CAPRGGDRVSYEQYF
-	TRBV19	-	TRBJ1-1	TGTGCCAGTAGTGGGGAGGCCATGAACACTGAAGCTTTCTTT	CASSGEAMNTEAFF
-	TRBV7-9	-	TRBJ1-2	TGTGCCAGCAGCTTAGAGTTCAGAAGGATCTATGGCTACACCTTC	CASSLEFRRIYGYTF
-	TRBV12-3/TRBV12-4	-	TRBJ2-1	TGTGCCAGCAGTTTATTTGGTAAGAGGGTCTTC	CASSLFGKRVF
-	TRBV7-2	-	TRBJ2-7	TGTGCCAGCAGCTTAAACTTAGCCTCCGAGCAGTACTTC	CASSLNLASEQYF
few	TRBV11-2	-	TRBJ2-2	TGTGCCAGCAGCTTAGACGGGCGCACCGGGGAGCTGTTTTTT	CASSLDGRTGELFF
-	TRBV4-3	-	TRBJ2-7	TGCGCCAGCAGCCAAGGGATACCATCCTACGAGCAGTACTTC	CASSQGIPSYEQYF
-	TRBV18	-	TRBJ1-1	TGTGCCAGCTCACCACCTGGCAGGGTGGTTATGAACACTGAAGCTTTCTTT	CASSPPGRVVMNTEAFF
few	TRBV5-6	-	TRBJ1-2	TGTGCCAGCAGCTTGACGGGGGATGGCTATGGCTACACCTTC	CASSLTGDGYGYTF
-	TRBV10-3	-	TRBJ1-2	TGTGCCATCAGTGAGTCTGCAGGCTATGGCTACACCTTC	CAISESAGYGYTF
-	TRBV4-1	-	TRBJ2-3	TGCGCCAGCAGCCTCGGGCCCGCAGGGACGACAGATACGCAGTATTTT	CASSLGPAGTTDTQYF
-	TRBV27	-	TRBJ2-3	TGTGCCAGCAGTTCGGCCAGCGGAAGGGGTACAGATACGCAGTATTTT	CASSSASGRGTDTQYF
-	TRBV7-9	TRBD1	TRBJ2-1	TGTGCCAGCAGCTCCCGGACAGGGGGGACTAGTATATACAATGAGCAGTTCTTC	CASSSRTGGTSIYNEQFF
-	TRBV28	-	TRBJ2-5	TGTGCCAGCAGCCCAACCGGGGACGGATTTCAAGAGACCCAGTACTTC	CASSPTGDGFQETQYF
-	TRBV28	-	TRBJ2-7	TGTGCCAGCAGTTTACCCACAGGGAGATCCTACGAGCAGTACTTC	CASSLPTGRSYEQYF
-	TRBV5-1	TRBD2	TRBJ2-1	TGCGCCAGCAGCTTAACCGGGACTAGCGGTGGCTCCTACAATGAGCAGTTCTTC	CASSLTGTSGGSYNEQFF
-	TRBV9	TRBD1	TRBJ1-1	TGTGCCAGCAGCGTCCGGGACAGGGGGCGACACACTGAAGCTTTCTTT	CASSVRDRGRHTEAFF
-	TRBV6-2/TRBV6-3	TRBD1	TRBJ2-3	TGTGCCAGCAGTTACGAAGGGACAGGGTACACAGATACGCAGTATTTT	CASSYEGTGYTDTQYF
-	TRBV5-1	TRBD1	TRBJ1-1	TGCGCCAGCAGCTTACACGACAGGGGATATTCGACCACTGAAGCTTTCTTT	CASSLHDRGYSTTEAFF
-	TRBV7-8	-	TRBJ2-1	TGTGCCAGCAGCTTAGGAGGGGCGGGCAATGAGCAGTTCTTC	CASSLGGAGNEQFF
-	TRBV7-2	TRBD2	TRBJ2-1	TGTGCCAGCAGCCCCGGGACTAGCGGGGGTAGGCGGAGTGAGCAGTTCTTC	CASSPGTSGGRRSEQFF
-	TRBV5-5	-	TRBJ1-5	TGTGCCAGCAGCTTGGTAGGAGACAATCAGCCCCAGCATTTT	CASSLVGDNQPQHF
-	TRBV4-3	TRBD1	TRBJ2-3	TGCGCCAGCAGCCAAGTAGGGGGCATAGATACGCAGTATTTT	CASSQVGGIDTQYF
few	TRBV27	TRBD2	TRBJ2-7	TGTGCCAGCATCCTAAGGCCTAGCGGACCCTACGAGCAGTACTTC	CASILRPSGPYEQYF
-	TRBV7-2	-	TRBJ2-5	TGTGCCAGCAGCTTGCAAGGGGGAAAAGAGACCCAGTACTTC	CASSLQGGKETQYF
-	TRBV10-3	TRBD2	TRBJ2-5	TGTGCCATAGGGACTAGCGGGGACGTTAAAGAGACCCAGTACTTC	CAIGTSGDVKETQYF
-	TRBV5-8	TRBD1	TRBJ1-1	TGTGCCAGATTTGGACAGGGCGGCACTGAAGCTTTCTTT	CARFGQGGTEAFF
-	TRBV18	TRBD2	TRBJ2-3	TGTGCCAGCTCACCAGGACTAGCGGGAGGTCCAGATACGCAGTATTTT	CASSPGLAGGPDTQYF
-	TRBV3-1/TRBV3-2	-	TRBJ2-7	TGTGCCAGCAGCCACGCCGGAGGAAATAAGGAGCAGTACTTC	CASSHAGGNKEQYF
few	TRBV30	-	TRBJ1-5	TGTGCCTGGAGCCGCGCAGGGATCAATCAGCCCCAGCATTTT	CAWSRAGINQPQHF
-	TRBV2	-	TRBJ2-1	TGTGCCAGCAGTGAAGCCCCAGGGGTAAATGAGCAGTTCTTC	CASSEAPGVNEQFF
-	TRBV6-2/TRBV6-3	TRBD1	TRBJ1-2	TGTGCCAGCAGTCAAAGAGGACAGGGCTATGGCTACACCTTC	CASSQRGQGYGYTF
-	TRBV11-3	-	TRBJ2-2	TGTGCCAGCAGGGCGCGGCCAGCCACCGGGGAGCTGTTTTTT	CASRARPATGELFF
many	TRBV6-4	TRBD2	TRBJ2-2	TGTGCCAGCAGTGGTGGTAGCGGGGACACCGGGGAGCTGTTTTTT	CASSGGSGDTGELFF
-	TRBV28	TRBD2	TRBJ2-1	TGTGCCAGCAGAACCAGACTAGCGGGAGAGCAGTTCTTC	CASRTRLAGEQFF
once	TRBV7-9	-	TRBJ1-1	TGTGCCAGCAGCCCAGGGTTCATGAACACTGAAGCTTTCTTT	CASSPGFMNTEAFF
-	TRBV4-3	-	TRBJ2-7	TGCGCCAGCAGCCAAGATTGGCCAGCGGGTGGGGAGCAGTACTTC	CASSQDWPAGGEQYF